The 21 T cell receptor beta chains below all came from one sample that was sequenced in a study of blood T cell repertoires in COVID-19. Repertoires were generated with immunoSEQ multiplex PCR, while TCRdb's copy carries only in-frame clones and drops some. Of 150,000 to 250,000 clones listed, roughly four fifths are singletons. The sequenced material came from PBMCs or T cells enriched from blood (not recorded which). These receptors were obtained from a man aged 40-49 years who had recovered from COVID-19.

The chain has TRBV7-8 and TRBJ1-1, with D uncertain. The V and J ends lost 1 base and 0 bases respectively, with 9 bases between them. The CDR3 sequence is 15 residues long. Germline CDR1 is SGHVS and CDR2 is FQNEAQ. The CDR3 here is CASSLGEGLNTEAFF. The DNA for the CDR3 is TGTGCCAGCAGCTTAGGCGAGGGATTGAACACTGAAGCTTTCTTT.

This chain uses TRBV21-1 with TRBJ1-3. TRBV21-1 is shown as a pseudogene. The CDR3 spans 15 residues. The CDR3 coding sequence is TGTGCCAGCAGCAAACAATACTACTCTGGAAACACCATATATTTT. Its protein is CASSKQYYSGNTIYF.

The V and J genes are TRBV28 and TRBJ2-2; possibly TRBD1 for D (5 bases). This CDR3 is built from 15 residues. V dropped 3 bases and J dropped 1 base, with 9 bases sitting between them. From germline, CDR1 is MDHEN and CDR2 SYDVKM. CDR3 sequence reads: CASSFRQGNTGELFF. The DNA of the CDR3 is TGTGCCAGCAGTTTTCGTCAGGGGAACACCGGGGAGCTGTTTTTT.

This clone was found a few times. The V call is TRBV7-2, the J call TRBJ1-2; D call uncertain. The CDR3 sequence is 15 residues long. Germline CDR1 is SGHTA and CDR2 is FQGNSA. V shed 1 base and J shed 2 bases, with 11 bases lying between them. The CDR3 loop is CASSLGTDSNYGYTF. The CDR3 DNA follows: TGTGCCAGCAGCTTAGGAACAGATTCAAACTATGGCTACACCTTC.

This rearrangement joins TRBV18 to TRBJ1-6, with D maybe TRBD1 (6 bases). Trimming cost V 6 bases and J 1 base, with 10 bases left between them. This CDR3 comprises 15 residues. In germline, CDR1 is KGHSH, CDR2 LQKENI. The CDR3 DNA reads TGTGCCAGCTCCTCACAGGGATCCTATAATTCACCCCTCCACTTT. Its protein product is CASSSQGSYNSPLHF.

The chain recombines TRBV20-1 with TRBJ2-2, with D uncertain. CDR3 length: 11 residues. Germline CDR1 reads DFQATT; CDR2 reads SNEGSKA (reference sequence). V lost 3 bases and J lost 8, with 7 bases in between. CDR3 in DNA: TGCAGTGCTAGTGAGAGGGGGGAGCTGTTTTTT. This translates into CSASERGELFF.

Written as DNA, the CDR3 is TGTGCCAGCAGCTTAGGAAACAGCCGGAACACTGAAGCTTTCTTT. Its protein is CASSLGNSRNTEAFF. The genes are TRBV11-2 and TRBJ1-1; D gene uncertain. V gave up 1 base and J gave up 1 base, with 10 bases separating them. This CDR3 spans 15 amino acids. In germline, CDR1 is SGHAT, CDR2 FQNNGV.

The CDR3 here is CASSSLPSGPSANEQFF. As DNA, the CDR3 is TGTGCCAGCAGCTCCCTCCCCAGCGGGCCCTCCGCCAATGAGCAGTTCTTC. This chain links TRBV7-2 with TRBJ2-1; D is possibly TRBD2 (6 bases). CDR1 and CDR2 from the germline V gene are SGHTA and FQGNSA. Trimming cost V 4 bases and J 6 bases, with 22 bases left between them. There are 17 residues in the CDR3.

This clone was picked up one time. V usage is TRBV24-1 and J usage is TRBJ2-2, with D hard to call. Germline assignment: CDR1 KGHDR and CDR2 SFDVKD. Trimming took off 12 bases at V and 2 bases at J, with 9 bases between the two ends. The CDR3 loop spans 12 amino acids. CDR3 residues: CAAATNTGELFF. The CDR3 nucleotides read TGTGCCGCCGCAACTAACACCGGGGAGCTGTTTTTT.

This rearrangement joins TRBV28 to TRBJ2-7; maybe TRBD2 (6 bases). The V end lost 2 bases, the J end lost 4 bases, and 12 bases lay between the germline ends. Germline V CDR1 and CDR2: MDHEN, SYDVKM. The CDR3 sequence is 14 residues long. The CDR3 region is CASSLPGERYEQYF. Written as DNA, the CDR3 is TGTGCCAGCAGTTTACCGGGGGAGAGGTACGAGCAGTACTTC.

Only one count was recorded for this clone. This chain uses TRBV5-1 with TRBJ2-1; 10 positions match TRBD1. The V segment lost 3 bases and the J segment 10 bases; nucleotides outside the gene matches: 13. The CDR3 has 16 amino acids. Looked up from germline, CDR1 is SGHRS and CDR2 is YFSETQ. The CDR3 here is CASSSTPGQGIVEQFF. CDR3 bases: TGCGCCAGCAGCTCGACTCCGGGACAGGGGATTGTCGAGCAGTTCTTC.

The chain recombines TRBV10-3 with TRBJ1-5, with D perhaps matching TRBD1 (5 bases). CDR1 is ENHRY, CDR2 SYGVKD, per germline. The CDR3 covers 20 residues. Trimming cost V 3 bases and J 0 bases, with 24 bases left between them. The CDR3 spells CAISDPQGGQGIGSNQPQHF. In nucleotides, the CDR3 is TGTGCCATCAGTGATCCCCAGGGAGGGCAGGGAATCGGTAGCAATCAGCCCCAGCATTTT.

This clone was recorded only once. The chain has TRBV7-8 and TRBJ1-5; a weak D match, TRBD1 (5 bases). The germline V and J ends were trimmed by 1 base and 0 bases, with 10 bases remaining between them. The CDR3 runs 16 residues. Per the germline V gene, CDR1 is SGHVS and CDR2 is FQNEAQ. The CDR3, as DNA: TGTGCCAGCAGCTTAGAAGGGGCCCATAGCAATCAGCCCCAGCATTTT. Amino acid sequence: CASSLEGAHSNQPQHF.

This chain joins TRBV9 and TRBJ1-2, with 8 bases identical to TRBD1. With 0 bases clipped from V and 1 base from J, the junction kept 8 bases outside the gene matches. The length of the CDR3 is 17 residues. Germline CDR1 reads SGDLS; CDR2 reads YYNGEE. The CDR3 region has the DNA TGTGCCAGCAGCGTAGAATCTGGACAGGGATATAACTATGGCTACACCTTC. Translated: CASSVESGQGYNYGYTF.

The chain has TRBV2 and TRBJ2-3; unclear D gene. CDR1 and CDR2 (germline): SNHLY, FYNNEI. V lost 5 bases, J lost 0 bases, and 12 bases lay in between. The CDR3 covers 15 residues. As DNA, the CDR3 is TGTGCCAGCAGTAACAGTCGTTCTAGCACAGATACGCAGTATTTT. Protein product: CASSNSRSSTDTQYF.

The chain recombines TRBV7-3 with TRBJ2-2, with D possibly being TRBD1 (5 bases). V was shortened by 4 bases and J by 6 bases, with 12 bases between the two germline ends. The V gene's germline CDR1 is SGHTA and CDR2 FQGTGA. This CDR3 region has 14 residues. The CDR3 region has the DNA TGTGCCAGCAGCTCAAGGGGCAATCCCGGGGAGCTGTTTTTT. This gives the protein CASSSRGNPGELFF.

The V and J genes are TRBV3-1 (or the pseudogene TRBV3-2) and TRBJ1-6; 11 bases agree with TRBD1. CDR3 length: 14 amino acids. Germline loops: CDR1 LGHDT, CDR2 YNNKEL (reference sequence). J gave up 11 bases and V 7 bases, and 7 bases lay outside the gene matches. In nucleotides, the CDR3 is TGTGCCAGCATGCTTGGGACAGGGGGTGCACCCCTCCACTTT. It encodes CASMLGTGGAPLHF.

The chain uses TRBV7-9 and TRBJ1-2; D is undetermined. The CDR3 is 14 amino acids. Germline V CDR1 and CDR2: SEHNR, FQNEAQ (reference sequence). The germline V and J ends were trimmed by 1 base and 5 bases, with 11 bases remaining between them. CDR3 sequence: CASSLVANPYGYTF. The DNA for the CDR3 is TGTGCCAGCAGCTTAGTGGCCAATCCATATGGCTACACCTTC. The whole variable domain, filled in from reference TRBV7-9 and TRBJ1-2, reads DTGVSQNPRHKITKRGQNVTFRCDPISEHNRLYWYRQTLGQGPEFLTYFQNEAQLEKSRLLSDRFSAERPKGSFSTLEIQRTEQGDSAMYLCASSLVANPYGYTFGSGTRLTVV.

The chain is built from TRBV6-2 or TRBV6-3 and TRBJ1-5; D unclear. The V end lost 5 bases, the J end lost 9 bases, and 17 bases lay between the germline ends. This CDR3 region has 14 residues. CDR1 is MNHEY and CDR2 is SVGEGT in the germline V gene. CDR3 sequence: CASSKDGAVSPQHF. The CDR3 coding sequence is TGTGCCAGCAGTAAAGACGGAGCGGTCTCGCCCCAGCATTTT.

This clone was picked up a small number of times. CDR3 coding DNA: TGTGCCAGCAGTTTAACCCGACTAGCAGGAGATACGCAGTATTTT. As protein: CASSLTRLAGDTQYF. The chain uses TRBV28 and TRBJ2-3; TRBD2 aligns across 7 bases. The CDR3 spans 15 residues. Germline V gene lookup returns CDR1 MDHEN and CDR2 SYDVKM. The V segment lost 2 bases and the J segment 5 bases; nucleotides outside the gene matches: 7. The full variable domain, rest sourced from reference TRBV28 and TRBJ2-3, is DVKVTQSSRYLVKRTGEKVFLECVQDMDHENMFWYRQDPGLGLRLIYFSYDVKMKEKGDIPEGYSVSREKKERFSLILESASTNQTSMYLCASSLTRLAGDTQYFGPGTRLTVL.

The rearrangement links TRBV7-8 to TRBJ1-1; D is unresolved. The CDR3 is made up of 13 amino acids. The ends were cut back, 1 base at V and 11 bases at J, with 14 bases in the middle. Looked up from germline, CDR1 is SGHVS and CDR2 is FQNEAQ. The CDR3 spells CASSLDRSRRAFF. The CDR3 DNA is TGTGCCAGCAGCTTAGATCGGTCACGTCGGGCTTTCTTT.